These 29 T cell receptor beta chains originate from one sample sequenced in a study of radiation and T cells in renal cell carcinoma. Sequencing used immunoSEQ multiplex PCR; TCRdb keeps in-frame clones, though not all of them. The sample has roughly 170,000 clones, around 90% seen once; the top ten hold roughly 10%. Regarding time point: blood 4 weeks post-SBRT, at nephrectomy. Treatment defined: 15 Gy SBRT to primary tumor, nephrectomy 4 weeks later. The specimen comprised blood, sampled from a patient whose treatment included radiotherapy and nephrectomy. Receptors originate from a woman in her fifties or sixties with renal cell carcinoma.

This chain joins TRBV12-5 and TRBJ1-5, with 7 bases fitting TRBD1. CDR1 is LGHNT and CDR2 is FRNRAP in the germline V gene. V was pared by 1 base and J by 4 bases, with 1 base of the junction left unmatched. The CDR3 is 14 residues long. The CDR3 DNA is TGTGCTAGTGGTTTGGGACAGGGAAATCAGCCCCAGCATTTT. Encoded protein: CASGLGQGNQPQHF.

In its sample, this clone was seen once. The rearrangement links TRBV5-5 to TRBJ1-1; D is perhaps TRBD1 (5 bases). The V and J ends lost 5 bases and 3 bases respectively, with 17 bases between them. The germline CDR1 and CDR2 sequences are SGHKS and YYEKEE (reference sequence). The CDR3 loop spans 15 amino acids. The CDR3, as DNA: TGTGCCAGCAGACTGGGACTGGGAGGGGACACTGAAGCTTTCTTT. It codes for CASRLGLGGDTEAFF.

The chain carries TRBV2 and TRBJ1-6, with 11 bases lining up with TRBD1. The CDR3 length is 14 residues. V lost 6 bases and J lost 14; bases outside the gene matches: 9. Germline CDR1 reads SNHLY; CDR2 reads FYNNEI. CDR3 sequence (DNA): TGTGCCAGCAGGACCGGGACAGGGGGGGCCACCCTCCACTTT. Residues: CASRTGTGGATLHF.

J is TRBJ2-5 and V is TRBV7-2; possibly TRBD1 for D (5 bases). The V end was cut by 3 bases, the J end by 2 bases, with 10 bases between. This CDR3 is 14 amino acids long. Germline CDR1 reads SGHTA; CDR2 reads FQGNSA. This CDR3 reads CASSFQGGQETQYF. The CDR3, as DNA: TGTGCCAGCAGCTTCCAGGGTGGGCAAGAGACCCAGTACTTC.

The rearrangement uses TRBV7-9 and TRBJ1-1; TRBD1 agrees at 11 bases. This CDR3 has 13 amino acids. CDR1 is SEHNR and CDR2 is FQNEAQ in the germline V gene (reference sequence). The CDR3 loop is CVLDRGLILSAFF. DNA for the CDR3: TGTGTCTTGGACAGGGGGCTGATCCTCTCGGCTTTCTTT.

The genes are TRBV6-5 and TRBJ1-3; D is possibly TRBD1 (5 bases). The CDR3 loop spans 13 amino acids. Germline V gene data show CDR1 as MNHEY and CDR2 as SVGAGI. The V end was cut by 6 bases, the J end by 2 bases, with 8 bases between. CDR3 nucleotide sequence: TGTGCCAGCAGAGGGACGGCTGGAAACACCATATATTTT. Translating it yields CASRGTAGNTIYF.

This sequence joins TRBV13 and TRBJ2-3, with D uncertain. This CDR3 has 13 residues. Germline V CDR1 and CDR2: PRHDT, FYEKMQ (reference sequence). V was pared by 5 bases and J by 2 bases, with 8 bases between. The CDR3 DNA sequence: TGTGCCAGCAGCGTGATTAACACAGATACGCAGTATTTT. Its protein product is CASSVINTDTQYF.

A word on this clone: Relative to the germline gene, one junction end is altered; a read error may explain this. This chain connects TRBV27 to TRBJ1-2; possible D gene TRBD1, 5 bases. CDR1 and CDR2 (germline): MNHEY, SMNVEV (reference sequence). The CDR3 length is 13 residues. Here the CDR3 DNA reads TGTGCCAGCAGAGGAAGGGGCCCCTATGGCTACATCTTC. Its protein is CASRGRGPYGYIF.

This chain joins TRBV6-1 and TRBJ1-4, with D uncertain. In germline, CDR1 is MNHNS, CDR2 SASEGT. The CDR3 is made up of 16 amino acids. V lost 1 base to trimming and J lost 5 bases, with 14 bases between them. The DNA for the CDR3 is TGTGCCAGCAGTGAAGGGGGAGGGTTGGGAAATGAAAAACTGTTTTTT. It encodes CASSEGGGLGNEKLFF.

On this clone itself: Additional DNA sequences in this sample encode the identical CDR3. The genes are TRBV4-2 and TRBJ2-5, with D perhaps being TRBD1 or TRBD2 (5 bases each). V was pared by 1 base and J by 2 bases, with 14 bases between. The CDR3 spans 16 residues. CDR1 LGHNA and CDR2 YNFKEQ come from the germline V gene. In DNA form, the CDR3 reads TGTGCCAGCAGCCAAGGGGGAACGTGGGGGCAAGAGACCCAGTACTTC. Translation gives CASSQGGTWGQETQYF.

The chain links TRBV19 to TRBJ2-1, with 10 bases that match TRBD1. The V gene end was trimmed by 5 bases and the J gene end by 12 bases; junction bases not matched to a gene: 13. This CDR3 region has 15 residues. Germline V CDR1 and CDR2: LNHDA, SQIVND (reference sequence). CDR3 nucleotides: TGTGCCAGTAGTTCGCGACAGGGGGCCTGGGAGGTGCAGTTCTTC. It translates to CASSSRQGAWEVQFF. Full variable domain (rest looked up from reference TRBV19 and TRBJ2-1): DGGITQSPKYLFRKEGQNVTLSCEQNLNHDAMYWYRQDPGQGLRLIYYSQIVNDFQKGDIAEGYSVSREKKESFPLTVTSAQKNPTAFYLCASSSRQGAWEVQFFGPGTRLTVL.

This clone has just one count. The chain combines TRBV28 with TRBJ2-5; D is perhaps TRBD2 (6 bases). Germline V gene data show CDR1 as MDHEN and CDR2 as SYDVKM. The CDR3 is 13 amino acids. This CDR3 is CAVSGDRRETQYF. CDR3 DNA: TGTGCAGTCTCGGGGGACCGCCGGGAGACCCAGTACTTC.

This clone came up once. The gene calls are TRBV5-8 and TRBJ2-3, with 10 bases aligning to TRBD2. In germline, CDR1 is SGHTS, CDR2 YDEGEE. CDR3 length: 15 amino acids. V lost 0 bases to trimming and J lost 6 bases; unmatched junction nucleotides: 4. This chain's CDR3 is CASSLGLAGLDTQYF. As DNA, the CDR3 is TGTGCCAGCAGCTTGGGACTAGCGGGCCTTGATACGCAGTATTTT.

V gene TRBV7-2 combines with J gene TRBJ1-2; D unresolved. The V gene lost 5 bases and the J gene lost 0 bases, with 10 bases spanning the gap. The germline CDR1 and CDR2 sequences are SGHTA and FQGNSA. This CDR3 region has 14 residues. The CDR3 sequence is CASSLPAPNYGYTF. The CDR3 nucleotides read TGTGCCAGCAGCCTACCTGCTCCTAACTATGGCTACACCTTC.

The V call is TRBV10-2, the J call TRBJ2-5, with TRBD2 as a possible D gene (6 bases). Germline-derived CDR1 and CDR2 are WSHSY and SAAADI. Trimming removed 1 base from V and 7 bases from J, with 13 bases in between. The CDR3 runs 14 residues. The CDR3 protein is CASSELGGGGTQYF. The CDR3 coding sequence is TGCGCCAGCAGTGAGTTGGGGGGAGGAGGGACCCAGTACTTC.

The CDR3 is CTSTSTREVKVDGYTF. Here the CDR3 DNA reads TGCACCAGCACCTCAACCCGGGAAGTCAAGGTCGATGGCTACACCTTC. The chain is built from TRBV1 and TRBJ1-2. TRBV1 is tagged as a pseudogene. This CDR3 is built from 16 residues.

The CDR3 here is CASSPRTAEDTQYF. The CDR3 nucleotides read TGTGCCAGCTCACCACGTACCGCCGAGGATACGCAGTATTTT. The chain is built from TRBV18 and TRBJ2-3; no reliable D call. Germline-derived CDR1 and CDR2 are KGHSH and LQKENI. V gave up 1 base and J gave up 6 bases, with 11 bases separating them. The CDR3 consists of 14 residues.

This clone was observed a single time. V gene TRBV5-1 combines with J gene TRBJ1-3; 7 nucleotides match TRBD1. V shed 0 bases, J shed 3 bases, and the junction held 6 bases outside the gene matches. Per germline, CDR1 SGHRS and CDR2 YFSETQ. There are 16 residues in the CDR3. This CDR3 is CASSLGQGDGGNTIYF. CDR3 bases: TGCGCCAGCAGCTTGGGGCAGGGGGATGGTGGAAACACCATATATTTT.

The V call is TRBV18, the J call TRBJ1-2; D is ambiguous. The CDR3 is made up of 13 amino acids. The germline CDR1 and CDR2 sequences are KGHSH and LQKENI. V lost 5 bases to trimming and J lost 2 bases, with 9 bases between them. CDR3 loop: CASSKAENYGYTF. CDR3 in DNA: TGTGCCAGCTCAAAGGCGGAAAACTATGGCTACACCTTC.

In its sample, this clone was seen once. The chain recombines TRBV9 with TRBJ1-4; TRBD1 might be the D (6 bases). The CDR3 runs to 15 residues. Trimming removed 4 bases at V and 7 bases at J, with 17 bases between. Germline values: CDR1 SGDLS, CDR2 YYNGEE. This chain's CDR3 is CASSPVGAGVEKLFF. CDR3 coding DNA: TGTGCCAGCAGCCCCGTCGGGGCAGGGGTTGAAAAACTGTTTTTT.

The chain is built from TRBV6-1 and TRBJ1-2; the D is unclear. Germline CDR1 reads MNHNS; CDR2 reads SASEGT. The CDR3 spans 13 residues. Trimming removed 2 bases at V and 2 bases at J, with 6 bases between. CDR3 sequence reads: CASSENGNYGYTF. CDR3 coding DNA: TGTGCCAGCAGTGAAAACGGGAACTATGGCTACACCTTC.

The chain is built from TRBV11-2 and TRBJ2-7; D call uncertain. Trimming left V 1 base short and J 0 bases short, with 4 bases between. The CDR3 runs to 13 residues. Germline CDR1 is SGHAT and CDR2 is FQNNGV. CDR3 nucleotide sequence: TGTGCCAGCAGCTTAGTGAACTCCTACGAGCAGTACTTC. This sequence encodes CASSLVNSYEQYF.

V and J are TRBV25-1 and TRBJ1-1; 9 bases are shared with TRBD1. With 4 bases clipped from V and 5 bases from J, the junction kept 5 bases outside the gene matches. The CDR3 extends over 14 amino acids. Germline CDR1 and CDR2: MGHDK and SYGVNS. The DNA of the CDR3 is TGTGCCAGCAGTGGGACCGGACAGGGGACTGAAGCTTTCTTT. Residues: CASSGTGQGTEAFF.

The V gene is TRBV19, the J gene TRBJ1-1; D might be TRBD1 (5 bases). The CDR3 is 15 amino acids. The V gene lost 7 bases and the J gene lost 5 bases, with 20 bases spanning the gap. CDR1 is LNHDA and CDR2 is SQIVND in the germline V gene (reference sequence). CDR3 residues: CASTLSGIITTEAFF. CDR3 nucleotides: TGTGCCAGTACGTTGTCAGGGATAATAACTACTGAAGCTTTCTTT.

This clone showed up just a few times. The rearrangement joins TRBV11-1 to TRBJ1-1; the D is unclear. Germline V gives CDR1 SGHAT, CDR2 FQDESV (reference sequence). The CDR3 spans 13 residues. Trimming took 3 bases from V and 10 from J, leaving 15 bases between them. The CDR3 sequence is CASSLDWLSGAFF. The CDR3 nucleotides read TGTGCCAGCAGCTTGGACTGGTTGTCTGGAGCTTTCTTT. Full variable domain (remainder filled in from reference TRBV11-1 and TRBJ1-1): EAEVAQSPRYKITEKSQAVAFWCDPISGHATLYWYRQILGQGPELLVQFQDESVVDDSQLPKDRFSAERLKGVDSTLKIQPAELGDSAMYLCASSLDWLSGAFFGQGTRLTVV.

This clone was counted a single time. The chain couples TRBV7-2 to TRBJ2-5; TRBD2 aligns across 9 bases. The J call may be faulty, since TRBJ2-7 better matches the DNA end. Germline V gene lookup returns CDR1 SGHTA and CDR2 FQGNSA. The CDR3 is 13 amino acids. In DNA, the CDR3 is TGTGCCAGCACATATCTAGCGGGGTACGAGCAGTACTTC. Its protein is CASTYLAGYEQYF.

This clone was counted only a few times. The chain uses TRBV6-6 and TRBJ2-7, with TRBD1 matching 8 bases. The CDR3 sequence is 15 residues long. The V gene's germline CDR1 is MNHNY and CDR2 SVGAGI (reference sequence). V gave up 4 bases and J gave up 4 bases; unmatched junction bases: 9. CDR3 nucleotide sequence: TGTGCCAGCAGTTCCCCCGACAGGGGTCAGTACGAGCAGTACTTC. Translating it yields CASSSPDRGQYEQYF.

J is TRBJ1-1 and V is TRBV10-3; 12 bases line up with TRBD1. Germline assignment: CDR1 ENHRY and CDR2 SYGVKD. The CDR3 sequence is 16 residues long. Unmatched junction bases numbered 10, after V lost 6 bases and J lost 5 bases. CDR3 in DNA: TGTGCCATCAGCTCAGGGACAGGGGGCGGCGGAACTGAAGCTTTCTTT. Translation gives CAISSGTGGGGTEAFF.

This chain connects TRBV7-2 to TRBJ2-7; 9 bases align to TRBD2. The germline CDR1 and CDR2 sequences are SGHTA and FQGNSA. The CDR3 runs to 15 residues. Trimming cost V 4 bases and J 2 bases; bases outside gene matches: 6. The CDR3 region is CASSSVAGGTYEQYF. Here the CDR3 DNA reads TGTGCCAGCAGCTCCGTCGCGGGGGGGACCTACGAGCAGTACTTC.